The 29 T cell receptor beta chains given below trace back to one sample, sequenced in a study of control samples from healthy donors and cancer patients. Profiling relied on immunoSEQ multiplex PCR, and the TCRdb table lists in-frame clones only, not all of them. The repertoire holds some 57,000 clones, roughly 94% seen once, with about 2.4% in the top ten. Sequencing was carried out using blood. Receptors were obtained from a man aged 25 to 40 in good health.

This sequence joins TRBV29-1 and TRBJ1-1; 8 bases line up with TRBD1. J lost 5 bases, V lost 6 bases, and 8 bases had no gene match. The germline V gene has CDR1 SQVTM and CDR2 ANQGSEA. This CDR3 is 13 amino acids long. Here the CDR3 reads CSVGDRMATEAFF. CDR3 sequence (DNA): TGCAGCGTGGGGGACAGGATGGCGACTGAAGCTTTCTTT. Using reference TRBV29-1 and TRBJ1-1 for the parts outside the CDR3, the full variable domain is SAVISQKPSRDICQRGTSLTIQCQVDSQVTMMFWYRQQPGQSLTLIATANQGSEATYESGFVIDKFPISRPNLTFSTLTVSNMSPEDSSIYLCSVGDRMATEAFFGQGTRLTVV.

The DNA of the CDR3 is TGTGCCAGCTCACCCCGTCAACCGCCTACCTACGAGCAGTACTTC. Translating gives CASSPRQPPTYEQYF. This chain uses TRBV18 with TRBJ2-7; D remains ambiguous. Germline V gene lookup returns CDR1 KGHSH and CDR2 LQKENI. The CDR3 sequence is 15 residues long. Trimming stripped 3 bases from V and 2 bases from J, with 14 bases between.

The chain recombines TRBV20-1 with TRBJ2-1; no clear D gene. The germline V gene has CDR1 DFQATT and CDR2 SNEGSKA (reference sequence). The CDR3 length is 12 residues. Trimming pared 3 bases from V and 3 bases from J, leaving 6 bases between. CDR3 sequence reads: CSASRSYNEQFF. The CDR3 coding sequence is TGCAGTGCTAGTCGGAGCTACAATGAGCAGTTCTTC.

The rearrangement joins TRBV5-6 to TRBJ1-1; D remains ambiguous. V lost 0 bases and J lost 4, with 10 bases in between. CDR3 length: 14 residues. Germline V gene lookup returns CDR1 SGHDT and CDR2 YYEEEE. CDR3 nucleotides: TGTGCCAGCAGCTTGGCTTGGGATGGCACTGAAGCTTTCTTT. It encodes CASSLAWDGTEAFF.

This chain joins TRBV28 and TRBJ2-1; tentatively, D is TRBD1 (5 bases). CDR3 length: 16 residues. Trimming took 5 bases from V and 4 from J, leaving 18 bases between them. Germline CDR1 reads MDHEN; CDR2 reads SYDVKM. The chain's CDR3 is CASSAHEAGSYNEQFF. DNA of the CDR3: TGTGCCAGCAGTGCCCATGAGGCAGGGTCATACAATGAGCAGTTCTTC.

The genes are TRBV5-1 and TRBJ1-1; D gene ambiguous. The germline CDR1 and CDR2 sequences are SGHRS and YFSETQ. The length of the CDR3 is 14 residues. V lost 0 bases and J lost 0, with 6 bases in between. The CDR3 nucleotides read TGCGCCAGCAGCTTGGCGGCGGTGAACACTGAAGCTTTCTTT. Translated, it gives CASSLAAVNTEAFF.

This clone was found once. The chain carries TRBV24-1 and TRBJ1-5, with TRBD1 as a possible D gene (6 bases). Germline V gene sequence: CDR1 KGHDR, CDR2 SFDVKD. Trimming cost V 3 bases and J 7 bases, with 12 bases left between them. The CDR3 has 14 amino acids. CDR3 sequence: CATSDRGQEQPQHF. The CDR3 DNA sequence: TGTGCCACCAGTGATCGGGGGCAAGAGCAGCCCCAGCATTTT.

V usage is TRBV29-1 and J usage is TRBJ2-5, with 7 bases matching TRBD1. This CDR3 is 17 amino acids long. The V segment lost 7 bases and the J segment 5 bases; nucleotides outside the gene matches: 22. CDR1 is SQVTM, CDR2 ANQGSEA, per germline. DNA for the CDR3: TGCAGCGCCAATAGCGTTCCTGACAGGGCCCCTAGGGAGACCCAGTACTTC. Translation: CSANSVPDRAPRETQYF.

The gene calls are TRBV7-3 and TRBJ2-2; 12 bases are shared with TRBD1. Germline values: CDR1 SGHTA, CDR2 FQGTGA. J was trimmed by 4 bases and V by 5 bases; bases with no gene match: 2. The CDR3 loop spans 15 amino acids. This chain's CDR3 is CASSRDRGLTGELFF. The CDR3 DNA reads as TGTGCCAGCAGCCGGGACAGGGGGCTCACCGGGGAGCTGTTTTTT.

V is TRBV19 and J is TRBJ1-2; weak D call: TRBD1 (5 bases). The CDR3 is 15 amino acids. Germline assignment: CDR1 LNHDA and CDR2 SQIVND (reference sequence). Trimming left V 7 bases short and J 4 bases short, with 19 bases between. The CDR3 DNA reads as TGTGCCAGTACTCCAGGGTTAGGGAGAGGCTATGGCTACACCTTC. Protein sequence: CASTPGLGRGYGYTF.

This chain joins TRBV7-6 and TRBJ2-7, with 13 bases fitting TRBD2. V lost 1 base to trimming and J lost 4 bases; unmatched junction nucleotides: 4. The CDR3 sequence is 16 residues long. The germline V gene has CDR1 SGHVS and CDR2 FNYEAQ. DNA for the CDR3: TGTGCCAGCAGCTTAGGACTAGCGGGAGGTACTTACGAGCAGTACTTC. This sequence encodes CASSLGLAGGTYEQYF.

The V and J genes are TRBV11-2 and TRBJ1-1, with 9 positions matching TRBD1. This CDR3 has 16 residues. Germline V gene data show CDR1 as SGHAT and CDR2 as FQNNGV. With V trimmed by 7 bases and J by 2 bases, 11 bases remained unmatched. This chain's CDR3 is CASTHDRGFRNTEAFF. The CDR3 DNA sequence: TGTGCCAGCACCCACGACAGGGGGTTTAGAAACACTGAAGCTTTCTTT. Full variable domain (remainder filled in from reference TRBV11-2 and TRBJ1-1): EAGVAQSPRYKIIEKRQSVAFWCNPISGHATLYWYQQILGQGPKLLIQFQNNGVVDDSQLPKDRFSAERLKGVDSTLKIQPAKLEDSAVYLCASTHDRGFRNTEAFFGQGTRLTVV.

The chain joins TRBV3-1 (or the pseudogene TRBV3-2) to TRBJ2-1; the D gene is possibly TRBD2 (6 bases). There are 12 residues in the CDR3. Trimming removed 4 bases from V and 14 bases from J, with 15 bases in between. In germline, CDR1 is LGHDT, CDR2 YNNKEL (reference sequence). The CDR3 spells CASSLPGEEEFF. CDR3 coding DNA: TGTGCCAGCAGCCTCCCTGGGGAGGAGGAGTTCTTC.

This chain's CDR3 is CAITAVNTEAFF. CDR3 DNA sequence: TGTGCCATCACTGCAGTTAACACTGAAGCTTTCTTT. V gene TRBV2 combines with J gene TRBJ1-1; D unresolved. The germline V gene has CDR1 SNHLY and CDR2 FYNNEI. Trimming left V 10 bases short and J 2 bases short, with 11 bases between. This CDR3 region has 12 residues. Full variable domain (rest looked up from reference TRBV2 and TRBJ1-1): EPEVTQTPSHQVTQMGQEVILRCVPISNHLYFYWYRQILGQKVEFLVSFYNNEISEKSEIFDDQFSVERPDGSNFTLKIRSTKLEDSAMYFCAITAVNTEAFFGQGTRLTVV.

The rearrangement joins TRBV7-6 to TRBJ2-1; 8 bases are shared with TRBD2. The CDR3 runs to 15 residues. CDR1 SGHVS and CDR2 FNYEAQ come from the germline V gene. Losses at the gene ends were 5 bases for V and 8 bases for J; bases not matched to a gene: 11. For the CDR3, the DNA is TGTGCCAGCAGCCCCGGGGCGGGAGGCCCCCATGAGCAGTTCTTC. Protein: CASSPGAGGPHEQFF.

The rearrangement uses TRBV11-2 and TRBJ1-2; TRBD1 is a possible D gene (5 bases). CDR3 length: 15 residues. V lost 0 bases, J lost 3 bases, and 11 bases lay in between. Germline V gives CDR1 SGHAT, CDR2 FQNNGV. CDR3 sequence reads: CASSLEVGTDYGYTF. As DNA, the CDR3 is TGTGCCAGCAGCTTAGAGGTGGGGACGGACTATGGCTACACCTTC.

V gene TRBV10-3 combines with J gene TRBJ2-7, with a possible D match to TRBD2 (6 bases). V gave up 2 bases and J gave up 0 bases, with 11 bases separating them. This CDR3 contains 15 residues. Germline V gene lookup returns CDR1 ENHRY and CDR2 SYGVKD. The DNA for the CDR3 is TGTGCCATCAGTGAGGGGCGGGAAAGCTCCTACGAGCAGTACTTC. It codes for CAISEGRESSYEQYF.

This chain joins TRBV10-3 and TRBJ2-7; D is tentatively TRBD1 or TRBD2 (5 bases each). V lost 3 bases and J 7 bases, leaving 13 bases between the germline ends. Looked up from germline, CDR1 is ENHRY and CDR2 is SYGVKD. This CDR3 contains 13 residues. CDR3 protein: CAISDARDQEQYF. The CDR3 DNA reads TGTGCCATCAGTGATGCCCGGGACCAAGAGCAGTACTTC.

The chain employs TRBV5-5 and TRBJ2-2; D gene ambiguous. Looked up from germline, CDR1 is SGHKS and CDR2 is YYEKEE (reference sequence). Trimming took 2 bases from V and 4 from J, leaving 12 bases between them. The CDR3 covers 15 residues. The CDR3 region is CASSFRVRSTGELFF. CDR3 nucleotide sequence: TGTGCCAGCAGCTTCCGGGTTAGGAGCACCGGGGAGCTGTTTTTT.

The chain combines TRBV6-5 with TRBJ1-5; 8 bases line up with TRBD1. Germline CDR1 and CDR2: MNHEY and SVGAGI. V was clipped by 6 bases and J by 3 bases; unmatched bases: 7. The CDR3 has 15 residues. CDR3 residues: CASRDDRGSNQPQHF. The CDR3 nucleotides are TGTGCCAGCAGAGACGACAGGGGATCCAATCAGCCCCAGCATTTT.

This clone appeared a single time. This rearrangement joins TRBV4-1 to TRBJ2-1; TRBD2 matches 12 bases. Per germline, CDR1 MGHRA and CDR2 YSYEKL. The CDR3 has 17 amino acids. Trimming at V came to 1 base and at J to 4 bases, leaving 5 bases not matched to a gene. CDR3 bases: TGCGCCAGCAGCCAAGGGACTAGCGGGAACAGTTACAATGAGCAGTTCTTC. Amino acid sequence: CASSQGTSGNSYNEQFF.

The chain carries TRBV6-6 and TRBJ2-3; 11 nucleotides agree with TRBD2. Trimming took 6 bases from V and 2 from J; bases not matched to a gene: 4. The CDR3 runs to 15 residues. Per germline, CDR1 MNHNY and CDR2 SVGAGI (reference sequence). This CDR3 reads CASRGTSGITDTQYF. The CDR3 bases are TGTGCCAGCAGGGGGACTAGCGGAATCACAGATACGCAGTATTTT.

The CDR3 is CASSVGEGGDEQFF. In DNA form, the CDR3 reads TGTGCCAGCAGTGTTGGGGAGGGCGGTGATGAGCAGTTCTTC. The J gene is TRBJ2-1, the V gene TRBV6-4, with TRBD2 matching 7 bases. Trimming took 4 bases from V and 8 from J; bases not matched to a gene: 8. Germline V CDR1 and CDR2: MRHNA, SNTAGT. CDR3 length: 14 residues.

The chain joins TRBV10-3 to TRBJ2-3; 12 nucleotides line up with TRBD2. V was pared by 3 bases and J by 2 bases, with 9 bases of the junction left unmatched. This CDR3 is built from 18 residues. Germline lookup yields CDR1 ENHRY and CDR2 SYGVKD. Written as DNA, the CDR3 is TGTGCCATCAGTGACCGCTTAACTAGCGGGAGGCTCACAGATACGCAGTATTTT. Protein: CAISDRLTSGRLTDTQYF.

V gene TRBV28 combines with J gene TRBJ2-3; possible D gene TRBD2, 6 bases. The ends were cut back, 3 bases at V and 6 bases at J, with 13 bases in the middle. CDR3 length: 14 residues. Germline V gene data show CDR1 as MDHEN and CDR2 as SYDVKM. This CDR3 is CASSFGGNLDTQYF. The CDR3 DNA is TGTGCCAGCAGTTTTGGCGGGAACTTGGATACGCAGTATTTT.

This chain joins TRBV6-4 and TRBJ2-1; 11 bases align to TRBD2. The V segment lost 6 bases and the J segment 9 bases; nucleotides outside the gene matches: 13. CDR1 and CDR2 from the germline V gene are MRHNA and SNTAGT. The CDR3 contains 16 residues. The CDR3 DNA sequence: TGTGCCAGCAGGAGCTCCCGGTTTAGCGGGAGGGGTGAGCAGTTCTTC. Encoded protein: CASRSSRFSGRGEQFF.

This chain connects TRBV30 to TRBJ1-5, with TRBD1 as a possible D gene (5 bases). Germline V CDR1 and CDR2: GTSNPN, SVGIG (reference sequence). This CDR3 contains 11 residues. V gave up 5 bases and J gave up 7 bases, with 9 bases separating them. The CDR3 sequence is CAWGGGQPQHF. The CDR3 DNA sequence: TGTGCCTGGGGGGGAGGGCAGCCCCAGCATTTT. The variable domain in full, with the rest retrieved from reference TRBV30 and TRBJ1-5, is SQTIHQWPATLVQPVGSPLSLECTVEGTSNPNLYWYRQAAGRGLQLLFYSVGIGQISSEVPQNLSASRPQDRQFILSSKKLLLSDSGFYLCAWGGGQPQHFGDGTRLSIL.

J is TRBJ2-7 and V is TRBV2; D remains unclear. This CDR3 is 11 amino acids long. The germline V gene encodes CDR1 SNHLY and CDR2 FYNNEI. The V end was cut by 8 bases, the J end by 0 bases, with 5 bases between. The CDR3 sequence is CASQYSYEQYF. The CDR3 DNA reads TGTGCCAGCCAGTACTCCTACGAGCAGTACTTC.

This chain links TRBV24-1 with TRBJ2-1; 8 nucleotides agree with TRBD1. Trimming cost V 2 bases and J 3 bases; bases outside gene matches: 8. Germline CDR1 is KGHDR and CDR2 is SFDVKD. The CDR3 is made up of 17 amino acids. CDR3 nucleotides: TGTGCCACCAGTGATTCCCGGGGACAGGATAACTACAATGAGCAGTTCTTC. Translation gives CATSDSRGQDNYNEQFF.